This T cell receptor beta chain was captured in a study of CD8 T cells in Susac syndrome (dated by TCRdb to the late 2010s). Regarding the research as a whole: Of the Susac syndrome patients who were sequenced, about six had clinically active disease and eight were in clinical remission. Whether CD8+ T cell activation and differentiation in Susac syndrome was antigen driven was tested using repertoire sequencing. At blood withdrawal, Susac syndrome patients were therapy-naive, treated with corticosteroids (with IVIg additionally given to some), or treated with IVIg alone. The paper's findings and limits, for the study overall: The number of individuals in the TCR sequencing and HLA analysis was acknowledged as relatively small. In the CD4+ T cell repertoire of Susac syndrome patients, clonal expansion was not detected.

Deletion took 1 base off V and 2 bases off J, with a span of 12 bases between the germline ends. For CDR1 and CDR2, the germline V gene lists SGHRS and YFSETQ. The CDR3 goes from the cysteine to the phenylalanine over 15 residues. Just the 45-base CDR3 DNA is kept, in frame starting at base 1. With respect to this clonotype: It lacks a known antigen. There are no base qualities to consult, and no much larger clone falls within one base.

RNA was extracted using the RNeasy kit, and about 0.45 to 1 microgram was reverse transcribed with random hexamers. The immunoSEQ multiplex PCR assay, which covers 54 Vbeta and 13 Jbeta segments, was used to amplify TCR beta CDR3 regions. To correct PCR amplification bias, a synthetic template baseline was used for both primer optimization and computational correction. The source study handled its data this way. Reads were assigned to V, D and J genes according to IMGT and analyzed in immunoSEQ Analyzer, with only productive sequences retained. Clonality was computed as one minus Shannon entropy normalized by log2 of the number of productive unique sequences. Public and private clones were assessed among the 100 most prevalent clones of each patient and control. Susac-specific clones were defined as absent from healthy and MS cohorts, around 970 published viral clones and other ImmuneACCESS disease sequences. TCRdb applied fastp at Q25 and MiXCR to the public reads, then kept only in-frame beta chains. CDR3 protein duplicates are merged, each entry listing the most common genes and DNA. None of the V and J calls come from the authors' own analysis; TCRdb made them. For this sample the table gives about 140,000 distinct CDR3 sequences, of which 85% to 95% were detected only once. The leading ten clones occupy around 0.15% of the sample.

Peripheral blood CD8+ and CD4+ T cells from healthy donors, Susac syndrome patients and multiple sclerosis patients were profiled by high-throughput TCR beta sequencing. The Susac syndrome patients fulfilled recently defined diagnostic criteria for definite or probable disease. Bulk CD8+ and CD4+ T cells were purified by magnetic negative isolation, whereas CD8+ TEMRA cells were enriched by FACS. Blood was collected in EDTA tubes and processed within 24 hours, with PBMCs isolated through density gradient centrifugation. PBMCs intended for TCR sequencing were frozen in liquid nitrogen and were later thawed in a 37 degrees C water bath. The sorted or isolated CD4+, CD8+ and CD8+ TEMRA cells had a purity of 90% or higher.

The source is a human donor with Susac syndrome. Source material: CD4+ T cells from PBMCs. The rearranged segments are TRBV5-1 and TRBJ1-2; TRBD1 is possibly the D segment (5 matching bases). In nucleotide form, the sequence is TGCGCCAGCAGCTTGCGGGCCGACAGAAACTATGGCTACACCTTC. Its amino acids are CASSLRADRNYGYTF.